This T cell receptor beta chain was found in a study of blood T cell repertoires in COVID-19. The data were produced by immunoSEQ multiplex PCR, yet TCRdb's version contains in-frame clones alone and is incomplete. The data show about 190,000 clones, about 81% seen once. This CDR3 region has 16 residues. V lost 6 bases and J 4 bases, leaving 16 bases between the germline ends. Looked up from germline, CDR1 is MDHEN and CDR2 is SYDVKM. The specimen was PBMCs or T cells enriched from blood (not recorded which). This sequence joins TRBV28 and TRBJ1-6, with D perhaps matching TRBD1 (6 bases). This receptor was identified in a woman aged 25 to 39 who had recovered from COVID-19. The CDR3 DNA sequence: TGTGCCAGCAGACGAATGGGGACACCTTATAATTCACCCCTCCACTTT. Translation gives CASRRMGTPYNSPLHF.